The rows below give T cell receptor beta chains drawn from one sample of a study of blood T cell repertoires in COVID-19. The table came from immunoSEQ multiplex PCR; TCRdb's copy has only in-frame clones and leaves some out. The data show 88,000 or so clones, 81% seen once. Sequencing used peripheral blood. The receptors stem from a man aged 60-69 years with acute or convalescent COVID-19. CDR3s include the opening cysteine and the closing phenylalanine or tryptophan. D genes are given only for firm matches. For some rows the clone size is stated as once, few or many, or as a class when expanded; others skip it.

-,TRBV19,TRBJ2-7,-,CASTIETDRPNSYEQYF,TGTGCCAGTACCATCGAGACCGACAGGCCCAACTCCTACGAGCAGTACTTC
-,TRBV12-3/TRBV12-4,TRBJ2-5,-,CASSPRRQETQYF,TGTGCCAGCAGTCCACGCAGGCAGGAGACCCAGTACTTC
-,TRBV10-3,TRBJ2-7,-,CAISESTGGSYEQYF,TGTGCCATCAGTGAGTCGACGGGGGGCAGCTACGAGCAGTACTTC
-,TRBV5-5,TRBJ1-6,TRBD1,CASSQTGAGSPLHF,TGTGCCAGCAGTCAAACAGGGGCGGGTTCACCCCTCCACTTT
-,TRBV19,TRBJ2-5,-,CASSRRYLTETQYF,TGTGCCAGTAGTCGGAGGTATTTAACAGAGACCCAGTACTTC
-,TRBV12-5,TRBJ1-3,-,CASGLEARNTIYF,TGTGCTAGTGGTTTGGAAGCTAGAAACACCATATATTTT
once,TRBV7-6,TRBJ1-6,-,CASSPGLNSPLHF,TGTGCCAGCAGCCCGGGACTTAATTCACCCCTCCACTTT
-,TRBV5-4,TRBJ2-2,TRBD1,CASSSDRDTGELFF,TGTGCCAGCAGCTCTGACAGGGACACCGGGGAGCTGTTTTTT
few,TRBV6-5,TRBJ1-2,TRBD1,CASRTGTGHYGYTF,TGTGCCAGCAGGACCGGGACAGGGCACTATGGCTACACCTTC
few,TRBV6-6,TRBJ2-7,-,CASSYSAGSYEQYF,TGTGCCAGCAGTTACTCGGCAGGTTCCTACGAGCAGTACTTC
-,TRBV6-5,TRBJ1-1,-,CASSYSTGMVGLEAFF,TGTGCCAGCAGTTACTCGACCGGGATGGTTGGTTTGGAAGCTTTCTTT
-,TRBV9,TRBJ1-3,-,CASSVGHSSGNTIYF,TGTGCCAGCAGCGTAGGACATTCCTCTGGAAACACCATATATTTT
few,TRBV9,TRBJ2-7,-,CASSVGGNSYEQYF,TGTGCCAGCAGCGTAGGAGGGAACTCCTACGAGCAGTACTTC
few,TRBV5-4,TRBJ2-7,TRBD1,CASSPRSPGGPHEQYF,TGTGCCAGCAGCCCGAGGTCCCCAGGGGGCCCCCACGAGCAGTACTTC
-,TRBV5-1,TRBJ2-3,-,CASSRDSKDTQYF,TGCGCCAGCAGTCGGGACTCCAAAGATACGCAGTATTTT
-,TRBV18,TRBJ2-5,-,CASSPETGTSLGETQYF,TGTGCCAGCTCACCCGAGACCGGGACATCTCTAGGAGAGACCCAGTACTTC
-,TRBV12-5,TRBJ1-6,-,CASGVGGKDNSPLHF,TGTGCTAGTGGCGTGGGGGGTAAGGATAATTCACCCCTCCACTTT
-,TRBV6-5,TRBJ2-4,TRBD1,CASSYTSGQADIQYF,TGTGCCAGCAGTTACACTTCGGGACAGGCGGACATTCAGTACTTC
-,TRBV6-5,TRBJ1-1,-,CASSRQVMNTEAFF,TGTGCCAGCAGTAGACAGGTCATGAACACTGAAGCTTTCTTT
once,TRBV11-2,TRBJ2-7,TRBD2,CASSPRSGIFYEQYF,TGTGCCAGCAGCCCAAGGAGCGGGATCTTCTACGAGCAGTACTTC
-,TRBV7-2,TRBJ2-1,TRBD2,CASSLSGREGLGGNEQFF,TGTGCCAGCAGCTTAAGCGGGCGGGAGGGGTTAGGGGGCAATGAGCAGTTCTTC
-,TRBV7-2,TRBJ2-1,TRBD2,CASSSGLAGGGEQFF,TGTGCCAGCAGCTCGGGACTAGCGGGAGGGGGTGAGCAGTTCTTC
once,TRBV10-1,TRBJ2-1,TRBD2,CASSGPAGGNNEQFF,TGCGCCAGCAGTGGACCAGCGGGAGGAAACAATGAGCAGTTCTTC
-,TRBV29-1,TRBJ2-1,TRBD2,CSVVGGRAVDEQFF,TGCAGCGTTGTTGGCGGGAGGGCCGTCGATGAGCAGTTCTTC
-,TRBV6-2/TRBV6-3,TRBJ1-2,-,CASSYSTGDYGYTF,TGTGCCAGCAGTTACTCGACGGGGGACTATGGCTACACCTTC
few,TRBV19,TRBJ1-1,-,CASKLAGTSNTEAFF,TGTGCCAGTAAACTCGCCGGGACATCGAACACTGAAGCTTTCTTT